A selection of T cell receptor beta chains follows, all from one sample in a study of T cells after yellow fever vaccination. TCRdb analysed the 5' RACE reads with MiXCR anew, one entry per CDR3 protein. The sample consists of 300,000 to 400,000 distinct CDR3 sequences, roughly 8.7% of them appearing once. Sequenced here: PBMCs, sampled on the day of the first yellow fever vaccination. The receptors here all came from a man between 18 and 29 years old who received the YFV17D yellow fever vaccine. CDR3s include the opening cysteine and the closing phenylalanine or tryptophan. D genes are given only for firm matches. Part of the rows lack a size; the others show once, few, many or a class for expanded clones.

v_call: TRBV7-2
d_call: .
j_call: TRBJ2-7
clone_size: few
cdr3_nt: TGTGCCAGCAGCTCACGGGTGGGCGAGCAGTACTTC
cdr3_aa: CASSSRVGEQYF

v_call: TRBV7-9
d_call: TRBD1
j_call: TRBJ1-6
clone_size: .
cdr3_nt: TGTGCCAGCAGCGCCACGCAGGGGGCGAATTCACCCCTCCACTTT
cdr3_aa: CASSATQGANSPLHF

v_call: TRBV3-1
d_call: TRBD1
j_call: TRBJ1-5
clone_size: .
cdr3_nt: TGTGCCAGCAGCCATCGACAGGGGGTCAATCAGCCCCAGCATTTT
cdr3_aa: CASSHRQGVNQPQHF

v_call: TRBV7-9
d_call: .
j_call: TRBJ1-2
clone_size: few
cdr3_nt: TGTGCCAGCAGCTCCCTCCGTGCGGCTGACTATGGCTACACCTTC
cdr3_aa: CASSSLRAADYGYTF

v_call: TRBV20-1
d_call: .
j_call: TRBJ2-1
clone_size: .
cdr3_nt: TGCAGTGCTTCGACTGGCCGTACATTCTACAATGAGCAGTTCTTC
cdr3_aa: CSASTGRTFYNEQFF

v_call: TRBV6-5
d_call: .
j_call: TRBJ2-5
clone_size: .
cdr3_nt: TGTGCCAGCAGTTATCGGGTCTTACAACGGGAGACCCAGTACTTC
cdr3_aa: CASSYRVLQRETQYF

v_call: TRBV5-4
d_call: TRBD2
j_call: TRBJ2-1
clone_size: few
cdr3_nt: TGTGCCAGCAGACCCTTATCGCTAGCGGGGTTAAACAATGAGCAGTTCTTC
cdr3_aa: CASRPLSLAGLNNEQFF

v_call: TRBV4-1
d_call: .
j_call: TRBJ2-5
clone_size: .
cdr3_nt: TGCGCCGGCAGCCGAACGGACTCCGGGAAGACCCAGTACTTC
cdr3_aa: CAGSRTDSGKTQYF

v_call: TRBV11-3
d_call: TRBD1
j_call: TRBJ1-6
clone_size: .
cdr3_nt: TGTGCCAGCAGCTTCACAGGGGTCTCACCCCTCCACTTT
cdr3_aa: CASSFTGVSPLHF

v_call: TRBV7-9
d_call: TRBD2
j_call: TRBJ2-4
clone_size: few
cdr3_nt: TGTGCCAGCACCCCGGGACTAGGTACCATTCAGTACTTC
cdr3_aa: CASTPGLGTIQYF

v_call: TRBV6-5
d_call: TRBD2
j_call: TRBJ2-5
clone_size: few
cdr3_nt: TGTGCCAGCAGTTACTCCGGCGGGGGGGCACAAGAGACCCAGTACTTC
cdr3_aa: CASSYSGGGAQETQYF

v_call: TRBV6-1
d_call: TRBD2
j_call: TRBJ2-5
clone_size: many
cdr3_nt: TGTGCCAGCAGCCTTAGCGGGGGGGGTCGAGGGGCCCAGTACTTC
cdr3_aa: CASSLSGGGRGAQYF

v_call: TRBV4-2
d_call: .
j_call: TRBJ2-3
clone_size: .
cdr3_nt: TGTGCCAGCAGCCAAGGAACTCAGGGGTTCACAGATACGCAGTATTTT
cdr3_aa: CASSQGTQGFTDTQYF

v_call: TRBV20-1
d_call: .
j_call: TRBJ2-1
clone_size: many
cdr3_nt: TGCAGTGCTGGCCCATCCTTCGATGAGCAGTTCTTC
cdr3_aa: CSAGPSFDEQFF

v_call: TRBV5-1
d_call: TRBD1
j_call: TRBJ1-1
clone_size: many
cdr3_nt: TGCGCCAGCAGCTGGTCCGGGACAGCTAACACTGAAGCTTTCTTT
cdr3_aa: CASSWSGTANTEAFF

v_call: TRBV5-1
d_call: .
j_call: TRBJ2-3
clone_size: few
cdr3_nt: TGCGCCAGCAGCTTGAGGGGTTTTAGCACAGATACGCAGTATTTT
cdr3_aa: CASSLRGFSTDTQYF